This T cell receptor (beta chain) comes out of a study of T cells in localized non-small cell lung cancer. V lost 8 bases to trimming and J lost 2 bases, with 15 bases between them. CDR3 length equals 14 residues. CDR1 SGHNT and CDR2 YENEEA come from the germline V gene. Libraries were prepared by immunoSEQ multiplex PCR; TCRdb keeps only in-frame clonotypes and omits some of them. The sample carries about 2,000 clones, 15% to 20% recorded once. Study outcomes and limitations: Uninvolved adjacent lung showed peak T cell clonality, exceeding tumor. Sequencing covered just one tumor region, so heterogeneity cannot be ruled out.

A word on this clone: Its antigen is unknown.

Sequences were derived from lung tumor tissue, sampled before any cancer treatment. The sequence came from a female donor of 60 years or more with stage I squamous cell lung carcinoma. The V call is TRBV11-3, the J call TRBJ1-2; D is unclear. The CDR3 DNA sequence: TGTGCCAGCGGTCTGGGGAGGGCCAACTATGGCTACACCTTC. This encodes CASGLGRANYGYTF.